This T cell receptor beta chain was found in a study of blood T cell repertoires in COVID-19. About the research overall: The cDNA or gDNA used as material had been derived from T cells, B-cell-depleted T cells, or PBMCs.

As for this clone: Different DNA sequences within this sample yield the same CDR3.

Original processing methods: Estimated nucleated cell counts came from reference gene primer amplification. This table comes from immunoSEQ multiplex PCR, and its TCRdb copy is limited to in-frame clones, with some not included. That table furnishes V, J and clone size, whereas the DNA furnished D and trimming. The sample has 200,000 or so clones; approximately 87% are singletons. V shed 4 bases and J shed 8 bases, with 8 bases lying between them. Germline V lookup: CDR1 LNHDA, CDR2 SQIVND (reference sequence). The CDR3 is 11 residues long. The chain carries TRBV19 and TRBJ1-2, with D perhaps TRBD1 (5 bases). This TCR came from a woman between 50 and 59 years old with acute or convalescent COVID-19. The sequenced sample was peripheral blood. The CDR3 region has the DNA TGTGCCAGTAGTAATGGGGGGGGCTACACCTTC. Translation gives CASSNGGGYTF.